These 20 T cell receptor beta chains came from one sample sequenced in a study of early T cells in non-severe SARS-CoV-2 infection. MiXCR was run by TCRdb on the 5' RACE reads, yielding one entry per CDR3 protein. The sample yields about 64,000 distinct CDR3 sequences, 15% to 20% seen once. The source was whole blood, collected at baseline. These receptors originate from an adult who was a healthcare worker with PCR-confirmed SARS-CoV-2 infection or an uninfected control (not recorded which).

The chain couples TRBV6-5 to TRBJ2-3; 7 positions agree with TRBD1. Germline assignment: CDR1 MNHEY and CDR2 SVGAGI. The CDR3 has 12 residues. V was clipped by 7 bases and J by 5 bases; unmatched bases: 3. The chain's CDR3 is CASMDRRDTQYF. DNA for the CDR3: TGTGCCAGCATGGACAGGAGAGATACGCAGTATTTT.

The V gene is TRBV24-1, the J gene TRBJ1-2, with D uncertain. The CDR3 spans 14 residues. V lost 0 bases to trimming and J lost 2 bases, with 6 bases between them. Per the germline V gene, CDR1 is KGHDR and CDR2 is SFDVKD. The CDR3 sequence is CATSDLWQNYGYTF. In DNA, the CDR3 is TGTGCCACCAGTGATTTGTGGCAGAACTATGGCTACACCTTC.

The V and J genes are TRBV6-1 and TRBJ1-1; D gene ambiguous. V was cut by 8 bases and J by 1 base, with 5 bases left in between. The CDR3 is 11 amino acids. CDR1 and CDR2 (germline): MNHNS, SASEGT. The CDR3 here is CASGRNTEAFF. CDR3 sequence (DNA): TGTGCCAGCGGGAGGAACACTGAAGCTTTCTTT.

V usage is TRBV28 and J usage is TRBJ2-3, with D perhaps assigned TRBD1 or TRBD2 (5 bases each). Looked up from germline, CDR1 is MDHEN and CDR2 is SYDVKM. Trimming stripped 0 bases from V and 0 bases from J, with 7 bases between. The CDR3 sequence is 15 residues long. The CDR3 is CASSLWGDSTDTQYF. For the CDR3, the DNA is TGTGCCAGCAGTTTATGGGGGGATAGCACAGATACGCAGTATTTT.

This clonotype has a handful of counts. V gene TRBV7-2 combines with J gene TRBJ1-3; D gene uncertain. The CDR3 is made up of 14 amino acids. Germline assignment: CDR1 SGHTA and CDR2 FQGNSA. V was cut by 2 bases and J by 1 base, with 6 bases left in between. CDR3 in amino acids: CASSLMGSGNTIYF. DNA for the CDR3: TGTGCCAGCAGCTTAATGGGATCTGGAAACACCATATATTTT.

This clonotype has ten or more counts. The CDR3: CSAALGVFTEAFF. The CDR3 DNA is TGCAGTGCTGCGCTAGGGGTATTCACTGAAGCTTTCTTT. This chain links TRBV20-1 with TRBJ1-1; D perhaps matches TRBD1 (5 bases). Deletions cut 5 bases from V and 4 bases from J, with 14 bases between. In germline, CDR1 is DFQATT, CDR2 SNEGSKA (reference sequence). This CDR3 has 13 residues.

This clonotype came up a few times. The V call is TRBV3-1, the J call TRBJ2-1; TRBD1 or TRBD2 may be the D gene (6 bases each). V shed 1 base and J shed 4 bases, with 14 bases lying between them. This CDR3 comprises 16 residues. Germline assignment: CDR1 LGHDT and CDR2 YNNKEL (reference sequence). In DNA, the CDR3 is TGTGCCAGCAGCCAAGCGCCGGGGGCGAGGTACAATGAGCAGTTCTTC. This translates into CASSQAPGARYNEQFF.

This clonotype was counted between two and nine times. The chain has TRBV4-1 and TRBJ2-1, with TRBD1 matching over 12 bases. Germline V gives CDR1 MGHRA, CDR2 YSYEKL. This CDR3 has 17 amino acids. Trimming removed 2 bases from V and 7 bases from J; junction bases left unmatched: 9. CDR3 sequence: CASSQKPGQGAQNEQFF. The CDR3 coding sequence is TGCGCCAGCAGCCAAAAACCGGGACAGGGGGCCCAGAATGAGCAGTTCTTC.

This rearrangement joins TRBV7-6 to TRBJ2-7, with D perhaps given as TRBD1 or TRBD2 (5 bases each). The CDR3 covers 15 residues. The V gene lost 5 bases and the J gene lost 0 bases, with 14 bases spanning the gap. Germline CDR1 SGHVS, CDR2 FNYEAQ. CDR3 protein: CASSKRDGRSYEQYF. The DNA for the CDR3 is TGTGCCAGCAGCAAAAGGGACGGACGCTCCTACGAGCAGTACTTC.

This clonotype is labeled medium-sized (0.01 to 0.1%). The chain uses TRBV7-2 and TRBJ2-7; 7 bases map to TRBD2. V shed 5 bases, J shed 3 bases, and the junction held 7 bases outside the gene matches. The germline V gene encodes CDR1 SGHTA and CDR2 FQGNSA. This CDR3 comprises 14 residues. CDR3 bases: TGTGCCAGCAGCCCCCCGGGCGGGAGCTACGAGCAGTACTTC. Translating it yields CASSPPGGSYEQYF.

This clonotype has at least ten counts. This chain connects TRBV10-2 to TRBJ2-1; D unresolved. V lost 4 bases, J lost 0 bases, and 10 bases lay in between. The CDR3 contains 15 residues. Germline V gene lookup returns CDR1 WSHSY and CDR2 SAAADI. DNA of the CDR3: TGCGCCAGCAGTGGGGAAAGGAGCTCCTACAATGAGCAGTTCTTC. It encodes CASSGERSSYNEQFF.

This clonotype was recorded a few times. The chain has TRBV7-2 and TRBJ2-1; possibly TRBD1 for D (5 bases). From germline, CDR1 is SGHTA and CDR2 FQGNSA. CDR3 length equals 13 residues. V lost 4 bases and J lost 7, with 11 bases in between. The CDR3 spells CASSSDPGNEQFF. The DNA for the CDR3 is TGTGCCAGCAGCTCCGACCCAGGGAATGAGCAGTTCTTC.

CDR3 in amino acids: CASSESKTGDPYEQYF. The CDR3 DNA is TGCGCCAGCAGTGAGTCGAAGACAGGGGACCCCTACGAGCAGTACTTC. The V and J genes are TRBV10-1 and TRBJ2-7; TRBD1 matches 8 bases. There are 16 residues in the CDR3. V trimming: 0 bases; J trimming: 2 bases; junction bases outside the gene matches: 6. Per germline, CDR1 WNHNN and CDR2 SYGVQD (reference sequence).

The table lists this clonotype with a few counts. The chain joins TRBV24-1 to TRBJ2-1, with a possible D match to TRBD2 (6 bases). Germline V lookup: CDR1 KGHDR, CDR2 SFDVKD. The CDR3 is 15 amino acids. The V and J ends lost 3 bases and 12 bases respectively, with 20 bases between them. The CDR3 sequence: CATSDPYLTWEVQFF. The CDR3 DNA follows: TGTGCCACCAGTGATCCCTACCTGACATGGGAGGTGCAGTTCTTC.

This clonotype was picked up many times. The rearrangement links TRBV7-8 to TRBJ2-7; no clear D gene. Germline V gene lookup returns CDR1 SGHVS and CDR2 FQNEAQ. This CDR3 has 12 amino acids. V was trimmed by 6 bases and J by 6 bases, leaving 12 bases between them. CDR3 coding DNA: TGTGCCAGCAGGGGTGCCGGCCGCGAGCAGTACTTC. Protein: CASRGAGREQYF.

The V gene is TRBV5-1, the J gene TRBJ2-5; D ambiguous. V was pared by 2 bases and J by 2 bases, with 10 bases between. CDR1 and CDR2 from the germline V gene are SGHRS and YFSETQ. The CDR3 is 14 residues long. CDR3 in amino acids: CASSFSGYQETQYF. The CDR3 nucleotides read TGCGCCAGCAGCTTTTCCGGGTATCAAGAGACCCAGTACTTC.

The rearrangement joins TRBV29-1 to TRBJ1-1, with D unresolved. Trimming left V 7 bases short and J 0 bases short, with 12 bases between. Germline values: CDR1 SQVTM, CDR2 ANQGSEA. The CDR3 length is 13 residues. CDR3 nucleotides: TGCAGCGGCCAAACCTCGATGAACACTGAAGCTTTCTTT. Translating it yields CSGQTSMNTEAFF.

This clonotype is medium-sized (0.01 to 0.1%) by share. V is TRBV4-3 and J is TRBJ2-2; no definite D call. This CDR3 contains 13 residues. From germline, CDR1 is LGHNA and CDR2 YSLEER. Trimming pared 10 bases from V and 0 bases from J, leaving 9 bases between. The CDR3 here is CATQEANTGELFF. The CDR3 DNA is TGCGCCACCCAAGAAGCGAACACCGGGGAGCTGTTTTTT.

By share of the sample, this clonotype is medium-sized. V gene TRBV6-6 combines with J gene TRBJ2-3; D remains unclear. CDR1 and CDR2 (germline): MNHNY, SVGAGI (reference sequence). CDR3 length: 14 residues. The V and J ends lost 6 bases and 0 bases respectively, with 10 bases between them. DNA of the CDR3: TGTGCCAGCAGCCCTACCTCTAGCACAGATACGCAGTATTTT. Translated: CASSPTSSTDTQYF.

In its sample, this clonotype was seen a few times. The rearrangement links TRBV4-3 to TRBJ2-7; 8 nucleotides agree with TRBD2. J lost 4 bases, V lost 1 base, and 6 bases had no gene match. From germline, CDR1 is LGHNA and CDR2 YSLEER. CDR3 length equals 15 residues. CDR3 region: CASSQVWAGGYEQYF. DNA of the CDR3: TGCGCCAGCAGCCAAGTTTGGGCGGGAGGATACGAGCAGTACTTC.